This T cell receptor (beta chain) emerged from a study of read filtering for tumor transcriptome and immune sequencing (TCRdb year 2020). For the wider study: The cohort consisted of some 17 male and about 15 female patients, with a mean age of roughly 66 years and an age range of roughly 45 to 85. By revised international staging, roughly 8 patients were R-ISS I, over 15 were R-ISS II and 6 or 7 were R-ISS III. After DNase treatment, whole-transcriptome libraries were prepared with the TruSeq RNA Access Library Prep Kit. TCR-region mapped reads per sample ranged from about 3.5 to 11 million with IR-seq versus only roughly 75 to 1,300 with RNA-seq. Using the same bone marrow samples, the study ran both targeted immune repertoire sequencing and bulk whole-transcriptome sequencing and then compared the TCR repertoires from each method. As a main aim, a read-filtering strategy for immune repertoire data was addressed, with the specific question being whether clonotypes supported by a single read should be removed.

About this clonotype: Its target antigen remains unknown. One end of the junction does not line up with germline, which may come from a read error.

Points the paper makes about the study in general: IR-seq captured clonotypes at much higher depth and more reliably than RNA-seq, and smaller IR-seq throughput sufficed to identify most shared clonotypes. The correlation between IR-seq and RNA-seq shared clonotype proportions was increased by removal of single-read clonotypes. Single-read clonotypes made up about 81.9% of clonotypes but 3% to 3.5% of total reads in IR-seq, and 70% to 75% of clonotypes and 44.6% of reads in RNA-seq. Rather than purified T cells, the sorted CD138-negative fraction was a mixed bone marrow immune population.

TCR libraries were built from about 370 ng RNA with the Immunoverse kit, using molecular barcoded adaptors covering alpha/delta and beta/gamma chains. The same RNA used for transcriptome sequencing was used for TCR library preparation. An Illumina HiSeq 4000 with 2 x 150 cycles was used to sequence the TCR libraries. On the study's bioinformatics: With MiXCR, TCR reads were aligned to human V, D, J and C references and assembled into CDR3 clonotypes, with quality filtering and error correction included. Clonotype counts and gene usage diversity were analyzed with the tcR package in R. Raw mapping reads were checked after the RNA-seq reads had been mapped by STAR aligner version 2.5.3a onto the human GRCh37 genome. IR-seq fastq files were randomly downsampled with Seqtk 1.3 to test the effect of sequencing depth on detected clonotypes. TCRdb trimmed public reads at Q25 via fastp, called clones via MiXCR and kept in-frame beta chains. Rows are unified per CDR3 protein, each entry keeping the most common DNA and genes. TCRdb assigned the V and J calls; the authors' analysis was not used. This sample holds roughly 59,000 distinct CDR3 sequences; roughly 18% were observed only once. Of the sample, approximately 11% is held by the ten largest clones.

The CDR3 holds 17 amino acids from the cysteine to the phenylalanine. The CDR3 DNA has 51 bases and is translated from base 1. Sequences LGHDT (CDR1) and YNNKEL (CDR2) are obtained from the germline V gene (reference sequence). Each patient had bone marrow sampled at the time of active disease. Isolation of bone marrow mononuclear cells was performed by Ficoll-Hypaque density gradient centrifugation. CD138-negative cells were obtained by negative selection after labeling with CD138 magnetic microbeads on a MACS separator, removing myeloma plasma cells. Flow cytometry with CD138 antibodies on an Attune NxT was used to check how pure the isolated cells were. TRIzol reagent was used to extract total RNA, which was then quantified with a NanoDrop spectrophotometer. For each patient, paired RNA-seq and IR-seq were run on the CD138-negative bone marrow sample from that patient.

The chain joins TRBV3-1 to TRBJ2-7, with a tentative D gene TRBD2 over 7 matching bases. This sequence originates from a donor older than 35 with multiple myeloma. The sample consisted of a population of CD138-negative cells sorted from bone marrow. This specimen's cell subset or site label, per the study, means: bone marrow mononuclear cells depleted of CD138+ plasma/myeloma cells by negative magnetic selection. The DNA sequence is TGTGCCAGCAGCCAAGGCTCCCTGAGGGGGGGCTTCTACGAGCAGCACTTC. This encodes CASSQGSLRGGFYEQHF.